This entry lists 2 T cell receptor beta chains sequenced from one sample in a study of T-cell reconstitution after alpha-beta-depleted transplantation in children. As it was prepared, the TCRbeta library received unique molecular identifiers. TCRdb reprocessed the PCR reads with MiXCR, giving one entry per CDR3 protein. The sample holds about 980,000 distinct CDR3 sequences, around 30% seen once. The starting material was PBMCs, mostly from graft donor cells, obtained 360 days after TCRalphabeta/CD19-depleted stem cell transplant. The receptors stem from a boy less than two years old who had a stem cell transplant for SCID, so the T cells may come from the graft donor.

At least ten counts were recorded for this clonotype. The chain carries TRBV20-1 and TRBJ2-5; the match to TRBD2 covers 9 bases. The CDR3 has 14 amino acids. Trimming took 5 bases from V and 6 from J; bases not matched to a gene: 10. CDR1 and CDR2 (germline): DFQATT, SNEGSKA (reference sequence). This CDR3 reads CSAPPASGVKTQYF. In nucleotides, the CDR3 is TGCAGTGCTCCCCCGGCTAGCGGGGTGAAGACCCAGTACTTC.

This clonotype has a handful of counts. This sequence joins TRBV15 and TRBJ2-5, with 8 nucleotides matching TRBD2. V shed 0 bases, J shed 5 bases, and the junction held 8 bases outside the gene matches. Germline loops: CDR1 LNHNV, CDR2 YYDKDF (reference sequence). The CDR3 is 16 amino acids. The CDR3 DNA sequence: TGTGCCACCAGCAGAGATCGCGGGAGGTCCGGGGAGACCCAGTACTTC. It is translated as CATSRDRGRSGETQYF.